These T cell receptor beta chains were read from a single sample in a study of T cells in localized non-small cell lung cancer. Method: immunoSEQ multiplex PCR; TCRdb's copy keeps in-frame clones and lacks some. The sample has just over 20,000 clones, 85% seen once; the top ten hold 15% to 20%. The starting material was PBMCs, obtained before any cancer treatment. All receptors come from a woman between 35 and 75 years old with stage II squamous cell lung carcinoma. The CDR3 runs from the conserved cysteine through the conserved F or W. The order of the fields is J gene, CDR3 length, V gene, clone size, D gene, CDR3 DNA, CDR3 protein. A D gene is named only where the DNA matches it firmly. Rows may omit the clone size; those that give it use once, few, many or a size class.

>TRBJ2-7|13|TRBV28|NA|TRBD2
TGTGCCAGCGGGACCGGGACTAGCGACGAGCAGTACTTC
CASGTGTSDEQYF
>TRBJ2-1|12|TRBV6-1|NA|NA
TGTGCCAGCAGTGTAGACTATTGGGGGCAGTTCTTC
CASSVDYWGQFF
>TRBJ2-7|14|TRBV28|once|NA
TGTGCCAGCAGCCCAGGGGGGGCAACCTACGAGCAGTACTTC
CASSPGGATYEQYF
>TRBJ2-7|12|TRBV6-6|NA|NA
TGTGCCAGCAGTTACTCAGCCTACGAGCAGTACTTC
CASSYSAYEQYF
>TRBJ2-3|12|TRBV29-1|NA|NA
TGCAGCGTTGAAGTTGGGCCAGATACGCAGTATTTT
CSVEVGPDTQYF
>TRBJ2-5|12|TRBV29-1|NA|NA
TGCAGCGTTCTTATGGCCCAAGAGACCCAGTACTTC
CSVLMAQETQYF
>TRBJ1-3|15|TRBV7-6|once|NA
TGTGCCAGCAGCTTAGCCACGAAACACGGTCACACCATATATTTT
CASSLATKHGHTIYF
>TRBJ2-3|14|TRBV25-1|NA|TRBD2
TGTGCCAGCAGGCGGAGCGGGGGGGGCGATACGCAGTATTTT
CASRRSGGGDTQYF
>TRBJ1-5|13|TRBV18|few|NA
TGTGCCAGCTCACCTACAGGGAATCAGCCCCAGCATTTT
CASSPTGNQPQHF
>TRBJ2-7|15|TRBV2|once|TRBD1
TGTGCCAGCAGTGCCCCGGGACAGGGGGCGAGGGAGCAGTACTTC
CASSAPGQGAREQYF
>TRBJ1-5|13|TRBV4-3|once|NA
TGCGCCAGCAGCCAAGGGGGCGAAAGGCCCCAGCATTTT
CASSQGGERPQHF
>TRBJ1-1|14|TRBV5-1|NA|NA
TGCGCCAGCTCCCATTCCCGGGGGGGCACTGAAGCTTTCTTT
CASSHSRGGTEAFF
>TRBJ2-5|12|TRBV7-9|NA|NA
TGTGCCAGTCGAGAGAACCAAGAGACCCAGTACTTC
CASRENQETQYF
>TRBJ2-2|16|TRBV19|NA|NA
TGTGCCAGTAGTATGTTTGCGGGACGCCTCACCGGGGAGCTGTTTTTT
CASSMFAGRLTGELFF
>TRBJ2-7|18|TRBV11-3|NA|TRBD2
TGTGCCAGCAGCTTCCTCGGGACTAGCGGGAGCGGGTTGCACGAGCAGTACTTC
CASSFLGTSGSGLHEQYF
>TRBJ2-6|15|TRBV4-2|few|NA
TGTGCCAGCAGCCAAGGAAACTCTGGGGCCAACGTCCTGACTTTC
CASSQGNSGANVLTF
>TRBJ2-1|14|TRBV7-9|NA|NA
TGTGCCAGCAGCCTCGGGACGAGCAGCAATGAGCAGTTCTTC
CASSLGTSSNEQFF
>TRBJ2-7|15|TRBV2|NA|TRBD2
TGTGCCAGCAGTAAATTAGCGGGAGGGCCATCCGAGCAGTACTTC
CASSKLAGGPSEQYF
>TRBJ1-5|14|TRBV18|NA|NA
TGTGCCAGCTCACCGGAGCAGGGCAATCAGCCCCAGCATTTT
CASSPEQGNQPQHF